This TCR beta chain stems from a study of T cell clonality in common variable immunodeficiency. Study-wide results and caveats: Common variable immunodeficiency TCR beta sequences reportedly had fewer deletions and N-nucleotide insertions.

TCRdb's copy holds only in-frame clones and misses some; the assay was immunoSEQ multiplex PCR. Sampling found almost 20,000 clones, none seen once. A word on this clone: The target antigen is unknown. The CDR3 end lies 3 residues beyond the end of the read and is filled in from the germline J gene.

Trimming took 0 bases from V and 1 from J, leaving 4 bases between them. There are 14 residues in the CDR3. CDR1 is SEHNR and CDR2 is FQNEAQ in the germline V gene (reference sequence). The source material was peripheral blood mononuclear cells. The V and J genes are TRBV7-9 and TRBJ2-1, with D unresolved. The sequence was collected from a human donor with common variable immunodeficiency. CDR3 protein: CASSLAQSYNEQFF. The CDR3 DNA, read in part, is TGTGCCAGCAGCTTAGCCCAGTCCTACAATGAG.